The T cell receptor (beta chain) under discussion was sequenced for a study of T cells in Graves' hyperthyroidism and ophthalmopathy. Amplified TCR beta CDR3 regions derived from RNA transcripts. HTBI primers were used for first-round RT-PCR of the TCR CDR3. TCRdb analysed the multiplex PCR reads with MiXCR anew, one entry per CDR3 protein. The sample lists 250,000 or so distinct CDR3 sequences, 15% occurring once. The sample holds many counts of this clonotype. The hyperthyroidism was newly diagnosed and had lasted under 2 months; the patients were aged 18 to 65. Reasons for excluding patients were uncontrolled infection, other autoimmune disease, pregnancy or lactation. Germline-derived CDR1 and CDR2 are SNHLY and FYNNEI. The CDR3 has 14 amino acids. V lost 6 bases and J lost 1, with 12 bases in between.

V usage is TRBV2 and J usage is TRBJ1-1; D gene ambiguous. This clonotype was obtained from a woman in her 50s with Graves' hyperthyroidism that later progressed to Graves' ophthalmopathy. Sequences were obtained from blood. The CDR3 coding sequence is TGTGCCAGCAGACCAATCACAGAGAACACTGAAGCTTTCTTT. Its protein product is CASRPITENTEAFF.